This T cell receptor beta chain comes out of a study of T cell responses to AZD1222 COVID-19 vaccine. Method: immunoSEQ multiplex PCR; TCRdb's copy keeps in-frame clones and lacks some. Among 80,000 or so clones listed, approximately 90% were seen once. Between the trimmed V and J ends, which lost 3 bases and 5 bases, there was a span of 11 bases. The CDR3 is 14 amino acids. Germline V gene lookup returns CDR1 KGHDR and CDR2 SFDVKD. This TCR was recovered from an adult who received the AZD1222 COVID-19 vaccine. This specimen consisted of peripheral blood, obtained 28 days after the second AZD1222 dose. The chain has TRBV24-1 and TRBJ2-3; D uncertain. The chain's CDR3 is CATSDAPEQDTQYF. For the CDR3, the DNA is TGTGCCACCAGTGATGCCCCGGAGCAAGATACGCAGTATTTT.